This T cell receptor beta chain is from a study of cytomegalovirus exposure and HLA in healthy donors. General study findings and limits: Analysis was performed later, and it showed HLA-associated TCR beta chains to be more clonally expanded than equally common others.

The CDR3 runs to 17 residues. Germline V CDR1 and CDR2: SGHTS, YDEGEE. The ends were cut back, 1 base at V and 1 base at J, with 14 bases in the middle. Turning to this clone: Its specificity is not known.

The PCR ran on 60 Vbeta and 13 Jbeta primers. Assay: immunoSEQ multiplex PCR; the TCRdb copy retains only in-frame clones and omits some. The sample shows about 170,000 clones, roughly 86% of them seen only once. The sequence derives from a girl between 10 and 17 years old in good health and CMV-seropositive. This chain links TRBV5-8 with TRBJ2-2; tentative D call: TRBD2 (5 bases). The sample consisted of PBMCs. This CDR3 reads CASSLFSGELNTGELFF. CDR3 in DNA: TGTGCCAGCAGCTTGTTTTCCGGGGAGTTGAACACCGGGGAGCTGTTTTTT.